A selection of T cell receptor beta chains follows, all from one sample in a study of blood T cell repertoires in COVID-19. Here immunoSEQ multiplex PCR was the method, and the copy in TCRdb shows in-frame clones only, minus some. This sample has under 200,000 clones, with around 89% found just once. Material for sequencing was peripheral blood. Every receptor here comes from a man in his fifties or sixties with acute or convalescent COVID-19. CDR3s include the opening cysteine and the closing phenylalanine or tryptophan. D genes are given only for firm matches. Part of the rows lack a size; the others show once, few, many or a class for expanded clones.

TRBV5-1,TRBJ1-3,NA,NA,13,CASTPVAGNTIYF,TGCGCCAGTACCCCGGTAGCTGGAAACACCATATATTTT
TRBV3-1/TRBV3-2,TRBJ1-1,NA,NA,13,CASSQGVRTEAFF,TGTGCCAGCAGCCAAGGAGTAAGAACTGAAGCTTTCTTT
TRBV2,TRBJ1-2,NA,NA,13,CASSETGNYGYTF,TGTGCCAGCAGTGAGACAGGAAACTATGGCTACACCTTC
TRBV9,TRBJ2-7,NA,NA,17,CASSDRPSRLNFYEQYF,TGTGCCAGCAGCGACCGGCCTAGCCGCCTCAATTTCTACGAGCAGTACTTC
TRBV4-3,TRBJ1-4,NA,TRBD1,15,CASSLGTGDDEKLFF,TGCGCCAGCAGCCTGGGAACAGGGGACGACGAAAAACTGTTTTTT
TRBV9,TRBJ1-1,NA,TRBD1,13,CASSVPGQGEAFF,TGTGCCAGCAGCGTGCCGGGACAGGGTGAAGCTTTCTTT
TRBV28,TRBJ2-3,NA,TRBD1,14,CASSLRQGADTQYF,TGTGCCAGCAGTTTACGGCAGGGGGCAGATACGCAGTATTTT
TRBV6-1,TRBJ1-2,NA,NA,13,CASSEDSFYGYTF,TGTGCCAGCAGTGAGGACAGTTTCTATGGCTACACCTTC
TRBV20-1,TRBJ1-2,NA,NA,9,CSPRDGYTF,TGCAGTCCCAGGGATGGCTACACCTTC
TRBV3-1/TRBV3-2,TRBJ1-1,NA,NA,12,CASSLPSGGAFF,TGTGCCAGCAGCCTACCCTCCGGCGGCGCTTTCTTT
TRBV7-6,TRBJ2-2,NA,TRBD2,18,CASSLAPGGTTNTGELFF,TGTGCCAGCAGCTTAGCCCCGGGAGGTACCACGAACACCGGGGAGCTGTTTTTT
TRBV24-1,TRBJ1-1,NA,NA,13,CATSGTANTEAFF,TGTGCCACCAGTGGGACAGCCAACACTGAAGCTTTCTTT
TRBV6-5,TRBJ1-5,NA,NA,13,CASRSTGTQPQHF,TGTGCCAGCAGGAGTACAGGGACTCAGCCCCAGCATTTT
TRBV7-2,TRBJ2-5,NA,TRBD2,15,CASSLQSGGGETQYF,TGTGCCAGCAGCTTACAAAGTGGGGGAGGGGAGACCCAGTACTTC
TRBV7-2,TRBJ2-3,NA,NA,14,CASSPMHSTDTQYF,TGTGCCAGCAGCCCTATGCACAGCACAGATACGCAGTATTTT
TRBV9,TRBJ2-2,NA,NA,16,CASSVAPGWPAGELFF,TGTGCCAGCAGCGTAGCTCCAGGCTGGCCGGCCGGGGAGCTGTTTTTT
TRBV29-1,TRBJ1-2,NA,NA,12,CSVGYEDYGYTF,TGCAGCGTTGGATATGAGGACTATGGCTACACCTTC
TRBV5-1,TRBJ1-1,NA,TRBD1,15,CASSSQRTGLSEAFF,TGCGCCAGCAGCTCACAGCGGACAGGGCTTTCTGAAGCTTTCTTT
TRBV7-9,TRBJ1-1,NA,TRBD1,15,CASSATGTGVSEAFF,TGTGCCAGCAGCGCAACCGGGACAGGGGTCTCCGAAGCTTTCTTT
TRBV7-9,TRBJ2-2,NA,TRBD2,16,CASSLELAGFTGELFF,TGTGCCAGCAGCTTAGAGCTAGCGGGGTTTACCGGGGAGCTGTTTTTT
TRBV2,TRBJ2-2,NA,TRBD2,16,CASSELAGEDTGELFF,TGTGCCAGCAGTGAACTAGCGGGGGAGGATACCGGGGAGCTGTTTTTT
TRBV29-1,TRBJ2-3,once,TRBD1,14,CSVTGTGPPDTQYF,TGCAGCGTTACCGGGACAGGACCACCAGATACGCAGTATTTT
TRBV7-2,TRBJ1-6,NA,NA,14,CASSPQRGISPLHF,TGTGCCAGCAGCCCACAGCGGGGCATCTCACCCCTCCACTTT
TRBV20-1,TRBJ2-2,NA,TRBD1,17,CSASGSGQGDFSGELFF,TGCAGTGCTAGTGGATCGGGACAGGGGGATTTTTCCGGGGAGCTGTTTTTT
TRBV19,TRBJ2-4,NA,NA,17,CASSIWAGTLGKNIQYF,TGTGCCAGTAGTATTTGGGCCGGGACACTGGGGAAAAACATTCAGTACTTC
TRBV4-2,TRBJ2-7,NA,TRBD2,18,CASSQDQGLAGDVWEQYF,TGTGCCAGCAGCCAAGATCAGGGACTAGCGGGAGACGTGTGGGAGCAGTACTTC
TRBV12-3/TRBV12-4,TRBJ1-2,NA,NA,13,CASTPDSLYGYTF,TGTGCCAGCACCCCCGACAGCCTCTATGGCTACACCTTC
TRBV4-2,TRBJ2-5,NA,NA,15,CASSNSRGAGETQYF,TGTGCCAGCAGTAATAGCAGGGGCGCGGGAGAGACCCAGTACTTC
TRBV18,TRBJ2-5,once,TRBD2,16,CASSPPSGGPEETQYF,TGTGCCAGCTCACCACCTAGCGGGGGGCCGGAAGAGACCCAGTACTTC
TRBV30,TRBJ1-2,once,TRBD1,14,CAWSVYRGAYGYTF,TGTGCCTGGAGTGTTTACAGGGGGGCCTATGGCTACACCTTC
TRBV11-1,TRBJ1-5,NA,NA,14,CASSLGGEDQPQHF,TGTGCCAGCAGCTTAGGGGGGGAAGATCAGCCCCAGCATTTT
TRBV5-1,TRBJ1-4,NA,TRBD1,16,CASSTGQGAGYEKLFF,TGCGCCAGCAGCACCGGACAGGGGGCAGGCTACGAAAAACTGTTTTTT
TRBV7-9,TRBJ1-2,few,NA,13,CASSLSEYYGYTF,TGTGCCAGCAGCTTATCAGAATACTATGGCTACACCTTC
TRBV6-5,TRBJ1-5,NA,TRBD1,15,CASRLDRQGGQPQHF,TGTGCCAGCAGATTGGACCGACAGGGAGGACAGCCCCAGCATTTT
TRBV5-1,TRBJ1-1,NA,NA,15,CASSLAPGMNTEAFF,TGCGCCAGCAGCTTGGCCCCAGGGATGAACACTGAAGCTTTCTTT
TRBV12-5,TRBJ1-1,NA,TRBD1,16,CASGLGQETPKAEAFF,TGTGCTAGTGGTCTCGGACAGGAGACTCCGAAGGCTGAAGCTTTCTTT
TRBV7-9,TRBJ2-7,NA,NA,14,CASSPGSGPYEQYF,TGTGCCAGCAGCCCCGGAAGCGGTCCCTACGAGCAGTACTTC
TRBV6-5,TRBJ1-1,NA,NA,14,CASSYSAGDTEAFF,TGTGCCAGCAGTTACTCGGCCGGGGACACTGAAGCTTTCTTT
TRBV30,TRBJ1-5,NA,NA,13,CAWSSRSNQPQHF,TGTGCCTGGAGTAGCCGGAGCAATCAGCCCCAGCATTTT
TRBV24-1,TRBJ1-1,few,NA,12,CATSDLYHGAFF,TGTGCCACCAGTGATCTCTACCACGGGGCTTTCTTT
TRBV10-1,TRBJ1-3,NA,NA,14,CASSEDISGNTIYF,TGCGCCAGCAGCGAAGACATCTCTGGAAACACCATATATTTT
TRBV5-5,TRBJ1-4,NA,TRBD1,15,CASSPTGDGPEKLFF,TGTGCCAGCAGCCCCACAGGGGATGGGCCTGAAAAACTGTTTTTT
TRBV27,TRBJ1-1,NA,NA,19,CASSLSALYTDRVNTEAFF,TGTGCCAGCAGTTTATCGGCCCTATACACGGACAGAGTGAACACTGAAGCTTTCTTT
TRBV7-8,TRBJ1-5,NA,NA,15,CASSSTRTAGEAQHF,TGTGCCAGCAGCTCAACTCGGACAGCTGGTGAAGCCCAGCATTTT
TRBV7-9,TRBJ1-5,NA,NA,14,CASSLDIGNQPQHF,TGTGCCAGCAGCCTAGACATTGGCAATCAGCCCCAGCATTTT
TRBV9,TRBJ2-6,NA,NA,18,CASSVGFRDYSGANVLTF,TGTGCCAGCAGCGTAGGTTTTCGGGATTACTCTGGGGCCAACGTCCTGACTTTC
TRBV7-8,TRBJ1-2,NA,NA,13,CASSLRGSYGYTF,TGTGCCAGCAGCTTACGGGGGAGCTATGGCTACACCTTC
TRBV5-1,TRBJ1-5,once,TRBD1,15,CASSFSGTDNQPQHF,TGCGCCAGCAGCTTTTCGGGGACAGACAATCAGCCCCAGCATTTT
TRBV12-3/TRBV12-4,TRBJ1-3,NA,NA,13,CASSLDTGNTIYF,TGTGCCAGCAGTTTAGACACTGGAAACACCATATATTTT
TRBV11-3,TRBJ2-5,NA,TRBD2,15,CASSLGTSGEETQYF,TGTGCCAGCAGCTTAGGGACTAGCGGTGAAGAGACCCAGTACTTC
TRBV30,TRBJ1-5,NA,NA,15,CAWSGAGYSNQPQHF,TGTGCCTGGAGTGGGGCAGGGTATAGCAATCAGCCCCAGCATTTT
TRBV7-8,TRBJ1-2,NA,NA,15,CASSLAGDFSYGYTF,TGTGCCAGCAGCTTAGCTGGGGACTTCTCCTATGGCTACACCTTC
TRBV14,TRBJ1-1,once,NA,15,CASSQGEGWSTEAFF,TGTGCCAGCAGCCAAGGGGAGGGTTGGAGCACTGAAGCTTTCTTT
TRBV6-5,TRBJ2-3,NA,TRBD2,14,CASKATSGGDTQYF,TGTGCCAGCAAAGCGACTAGCGGGGGCGATACGCAGTATTTT
TRBV6-5,TRBJ1-3,once,NA,14,CASRQGYSGNTIYF,TGTGCCAGCAGGCAGGGATACTCTGGAAACACCATATATTTT
TRBV23-1,TRBJ2-2,once,NA,15,CASTPCGVGTGELFF,TGCGCCAGCACTCCCTGCGGGGTCGGCACCGGGGAGCTGTTTTTT
TRBV18,TRBJ2-7,NA,TRBD2,16,CASSPLPPGGDYEQYF,TGTGCCAGCTCACCCCTGCCCCCGGGGGGGGACTACGAGCAGTACTTC
TRBV9,TRBJ1-1,few,NA,14,CASSVGRGGTEAFF,TGTGCCAGCAGCGTAGGAAGGGGGGGCACTGAAGCTTTCTTT
TRBV9,TRBJ1-1,NA,NA,16,CASSVGVGVGNTEAFF,TGTGCCAGCAGCGTAGGGGTCGGGGTAGGGAACACTGAAGCTTTCTTT
TRBV5-4,TRBJ2-5,NA,NA,15,CASSLLGREKSAQYF,TGTGCCAGCAGCTTGCTGGGCAGGGAAAAGTCGGCCCAGTACTTC